The T cell receptor beta chain described here comes from a study of blood T cell repertoires in COVID-19. Whole-study context: Acute and convalescent COVID-19 specimens originated in the United States, Italy and Spain. T cells, B-cell-depleted T cells, or PBMCs supplied cDNA or gDNA.

Original processing notes: Reference gene primer amplification in the assay estimated nucleated cell counts. Profiling relied on immunoSEQ multiplex PCR, and the TCRdb table lists in-frame clones only, not all of them. D and trimming were read from the DNA, whereas the V and J calls and clone size are those reported in that table. The data show about 60,000 clones, 85% to 90% seen once. Per the germline V gene, CDR1 is SEHNR and CDR2 is FQNEAQ (reference sequence). CDR3 length equals 17 residues. With 5 bases removed from V and 7 bases from J, the gap between germline ends came to 21 bases. This clonotype was sampled from a man in his 60s with acute or convalescent COVID-19. The chain carries TRBV7-9 and TRBJ1-6; D remains ambiguous. The sample taken for sequencing was peripheral blood. For the CDR3, the DNA is TGTGCCAGCAGCCCAGACGGGATCCGATCCGAGAATTCACCCCTCCACTTT. Translation: CASSPDGIRSENSPLHF.